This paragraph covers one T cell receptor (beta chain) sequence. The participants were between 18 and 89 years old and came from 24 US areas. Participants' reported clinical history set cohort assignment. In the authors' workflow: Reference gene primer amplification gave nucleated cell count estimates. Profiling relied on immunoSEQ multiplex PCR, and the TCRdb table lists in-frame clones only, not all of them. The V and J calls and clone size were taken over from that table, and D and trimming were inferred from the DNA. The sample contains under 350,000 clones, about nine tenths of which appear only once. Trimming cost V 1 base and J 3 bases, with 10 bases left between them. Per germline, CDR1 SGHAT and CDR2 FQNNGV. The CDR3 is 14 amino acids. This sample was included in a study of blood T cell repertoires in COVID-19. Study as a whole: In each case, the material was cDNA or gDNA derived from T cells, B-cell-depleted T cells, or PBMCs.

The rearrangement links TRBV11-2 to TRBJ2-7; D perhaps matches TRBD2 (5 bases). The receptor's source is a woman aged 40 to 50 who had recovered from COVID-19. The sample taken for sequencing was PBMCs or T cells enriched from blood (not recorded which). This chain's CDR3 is CASSLGGMLYEQYF. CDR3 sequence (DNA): TGTGCCAGCAGCTTAGGAGGGATGCTCTACGAGCAGTACTTC. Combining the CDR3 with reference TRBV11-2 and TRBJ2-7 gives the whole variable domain EAGVAQSPRYKIIEKRQSVAFWCNPISGHATLYWYQQILGQGPKLLIQFQNNGVVDDSQLPKDRFSAERLKGVDSTLKIQPAKLEDSAVYLCASSLGGMLYEQYFGPGTRLTVT.